Listed below are T cell receptor beta chains from one sample, sequenced in a study of cytomegalovirus exposure and HLA in healthy donors. TCRdb's copy holds only in-frame clones and misses some; the assay was immunoSEQ multiplex PCR. The sample holds approximately 160,000 clones; under 90% are singletons and the top ten take approximately 10%. Source material: PBMCs. These receptors all come from a woman under 30 in good health and CMV-seropositive. Both conserved end residues are part of each CDR3. The D gene is left open where the match is weak. A clone size is listed for some rows: how often the clone was seen (once, few, many), or a class if it is expanded.

cdr3_nt: TGTGCCAGTAAATCGAGACAGCTCCAAGAGACCCAGTACTTC
cdr3_aa: CASKSRQLQETQYF
j_call: TRBJ2-5
clone_size: NA
d_call: NA
v_call: TRBV19

cdr3_nt: TGTGCCAGCAGTGGGACTAGGTCTTCCTACAATGAGCAGTTCTTC
cdr3_aa: CASSGTRSSYNEQFF
j_call: TRBJ2-1
clone_size: NA
d_call: TRBD2
v_call: TRBV28

cdr3_nt: TGTGCCAGCAGCCTGTGGACAGGGGGCGCGGTCGAGCAGTACTTC
cdr3_aa: CASSLWTGGAVEQYF
j_call: TRBJ2-7
clone_size: NA
d_call: TRBD1
v_call: TRBV5-4

cdr3_nt: TGTGCCAGCAGCCCGGCGGGAGGGGATGAGACCCAGTACTTC
cdr3_aa: CASSPAGGDETQYF
j_call: TRBJ2-5
clone_size: NA
d_call: TRBD2
v_call: TRBV4-2

cdr3_nt: TGTGCCAGCAGCTCCCTCCCGGAGTCTCCTCGCTCCTACAATGAGCAGTTCTTC
cdr3_aa: CASSSLPESPRSYNEQFF
j_call: TRBJ2-1
clone_size: NA
d_call: NA
v_call: TRBV11-2

cdr3_nt: TGTGCCAGCAGCCGAGATACCGGGACAGGGGGCCTTAAGGCTGAAGCTTTCTTT
cdr3_aa: CASSRDTGTGGLKAEAFF
j_call: TRBJ1-1
clone_size: NA
d_call: TRBD1
v_call: TRBV7-2

cdr3_nt: TGTGCCAGCAGTCCTTCCAGGGTTGGAGACACCATATATTTT
cdr3_aa: CASSPSRVGDTIYF
j_call: TRBJ1-3
clone_size: few
d_call: NA
v_call: TRBV27

cdr3_nt: TGTGCCAGCAGTTCAGAACTCAGGGGGTTAACCTACGAGCAGTACTTC
cdr3_aa: CASSSELRGLTYEQYF
j_call: TRBJ2-7
clone_size: NA
d_call: TRBD1
v_call: TRBV28

cdr3_nt: TGTGCCAGCAGCTTCCCGGGACTCCCTTACGAGCAGTACTTC
cdr3_aa: CASSFPGLPYEQYF
j_call: TRBJ2-7
clone_size: NA
d_call: NA
v_call: TRBV13

cdr3_nt: TGTGCCACCTCGCTAGCGGAAGCCTACGAGCAGTACTTC
cdr3_aa: CATSLAEAYEQYF
j_call: TRBJ2-7
clone_size: NA
d_call: TRBD2
v_call: TRBV15

cdr3_nt: TGTGCCAGCAGTCTGCATCTATTATCGAATCAGCCCCAGCATTTT
cdr3_aa: CASSLHLLSNQPQHF
j_call: TRBJ1-5
clone_size: NA
d_call: NA
v_call: TRBV6-6

cdr3_nt: TGTGCCAGCAGCGTAGACTGGACTAGCGGGTACGAGCAGTACTTC
cdr3_aa: CASSVDWTSGYEQYF
j_call: TRBJ2-7
clone_size: NA
d_call: TRBD2
v_call: TRBV9

cdr3_nt: TGTGCCAGTACTATCCTACATATAGACAGGGGAGGAATCATCGGGGAGCTGTTTTTT
cdr3_aa: CASTILHIDRGGIIGELFF
j_call: TRBJ2-2
clone_size: NA
d_call: TRBD1
v_call: TRBV19

cdr3_nt: TGTGCCTGTAGCCTGGGAGCGGGAGGGTACAATGAGCAGTTCTTC
cdr3_aa: CACSLGAGGYNEQFF
j_call: TRBJ2-1
clone_size: NA
d_call: TRBD2
v_call: TRBV19

cdr3_nt: TGCGCCAGCAGCGCCGGGACTAGCGGCAATGAGCAGTTCTTC
cdr3_aa: CASSAGTSGNEQFF
j_call: TRBJ2-1
clone_size: NA
d_call: TRBD2
v_call: TRBV5-1

cdr3_nt: TGTGCCAGCAGCGTAGATCAGGGGGCGGGTGAGCAGTACTTC
cdr3_aa: CASSVDQGAGEQYF
j_call: TRBJ2-7
clone_size: NA
d_call: TRBD1
v_call: TRBV9

cdr3_nt: TGTGCCAGCAGTTTGAGGCGGGACTCCTACAATGAGCAGTTCTTC
cdr3_aa: CASSLRRDSYNEQFF
j_call: TRBJ2-1
clone_size: NA
d_call: NA
v_call: TRBV27

cdr3_nt: TGTGCCAGCAGAAGACGCAGGGGTTTGAGTGAAGCTTTCTTT
cdr3_aa: CASRRRRGLSEAFF
j_call: TRBJ1-1
clone_size: NA
d_call: NA
v_call: TRBV7-2

cdr3_nt: TGCAGCGCCTGGGACAGGGGCACTGAAGCTTTCTTT
cdr3_aa: CSAWDRGTEAFF
j_call: TRBJ1-1
clone_size: NA
d_call: TRBD1
v_call: TRBV29-1

cdr3_nt: TGTGCCAGCAAAAGGGGGCCAACTAATGAAAAACTGTTTTTT
cdr3_aa: CASKRGPTNEKLFF
j_call: TRBJ1-4
clone_size: NA
d_call: TRBD1
v_call: TRBV2

cdr3_nt: TGTGCCAGTAACCATCCTTCCGGGACAGCGCAGTTCTTC
cdr3_aa: CASNHPSGTAQFF
j_call: TRBJ2-1
clone_size: NA
d_call: TRBD1
v_call: TRBV19

cdr3_nt: TGTGCCAGCAGTTTAAGACAGGGAGTAATGGATGGCTACACCTTC
cdr3_aa: CASSLRQGVMDGYTF
j_call: TRBJ1-2
clone_size: NA
d_call: TRBD1
v_call: TRBV2

cdr3_nt: TGTGCCACCAGCAGTCTCGGGAGCAATCAGCCCCAGCATTTT
cdr3_aa: CATSSLGSNQPQHF
j_call: TRBJ1-5
clone_size: NA
d_call: NA
v_call: TRBV15